Described below is a single TCR beta chain sequence and its context. Its specificity is unknown. Sequenced with the Oncomine TCR Beta short-read assay was DNA taken from cultured CD4+ T cells. TCRdb re-derived calls from the PCR reads in MiXCR, one entry per CDR3 protein. This sample yields around 2,500 distinct CDR3 sequences, of which under 25% are seen a single time; around 50% belongs to the top ten. This entry comes from a study of vaccination and CD4 T cells after COVID-19. The CDR3 runs 14 residues. In germline, CDR1 is SGHDT, CDR2 YYEEEE. The junction had 12 bases not matched to a gene; V was cut back by 5 bases and J by 10 bases. Indicated treatment: roughly 10-day PBMC culture with coronavirus spike peptide pools or control peptides (ViraFEST assay). From the unexposed donor, CD4+ T cells were collected ahead of the COVID-19 pandemic (2011-2018). ViraFEST enlarged antigen-specific T cell populations with peptide pools and afterwards sequenced TCRs.

The sequencing input was CD4+ T cells from blood, cultured in vitro. The receptor's source is a human donor in good health. The rearrangement links TRBV5-6 to TRBJ2-1; TRBD2 agrees at 7 bases. CDR3: CASSPGLPYAEQFF. In nucleotides, the CDR3 is TGTGCCAGCAGTCCGGGACTACCCTACGCGGAGCAGTTCTTC.